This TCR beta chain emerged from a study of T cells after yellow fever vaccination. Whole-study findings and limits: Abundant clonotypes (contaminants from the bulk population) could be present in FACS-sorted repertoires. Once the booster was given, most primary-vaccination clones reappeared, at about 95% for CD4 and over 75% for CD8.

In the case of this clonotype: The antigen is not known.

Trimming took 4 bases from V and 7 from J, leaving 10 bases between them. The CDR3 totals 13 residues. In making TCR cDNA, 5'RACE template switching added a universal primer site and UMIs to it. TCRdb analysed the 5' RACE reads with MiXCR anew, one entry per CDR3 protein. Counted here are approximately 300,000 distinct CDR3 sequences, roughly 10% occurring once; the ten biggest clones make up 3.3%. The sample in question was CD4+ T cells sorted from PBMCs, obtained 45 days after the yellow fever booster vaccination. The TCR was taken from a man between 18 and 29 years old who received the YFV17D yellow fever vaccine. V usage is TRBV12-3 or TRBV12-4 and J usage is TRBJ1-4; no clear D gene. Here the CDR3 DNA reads TGTGCCAGCAGTTACATTTCCCTTGAAAAACTGTTTTTT. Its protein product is CASSYISLEKLFF.